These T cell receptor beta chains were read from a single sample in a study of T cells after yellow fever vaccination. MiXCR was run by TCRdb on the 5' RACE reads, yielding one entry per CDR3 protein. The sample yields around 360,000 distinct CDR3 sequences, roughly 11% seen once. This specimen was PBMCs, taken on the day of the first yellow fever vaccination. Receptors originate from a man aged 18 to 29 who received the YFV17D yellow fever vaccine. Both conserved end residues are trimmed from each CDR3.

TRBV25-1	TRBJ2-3	ASSPPIAGGWDTQY
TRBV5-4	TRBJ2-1	ASSFSSGGDGEQF
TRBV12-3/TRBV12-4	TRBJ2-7	ASSFQGAEKQY
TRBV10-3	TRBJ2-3	AIKHRDRGTDTQY
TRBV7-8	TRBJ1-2	ASSPRGLGGYT
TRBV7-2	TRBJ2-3	ASSLTRWTDTQY
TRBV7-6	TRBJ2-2	ASSPRRDRGIGELF
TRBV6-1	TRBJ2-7	ASSQETSGVIYEQY
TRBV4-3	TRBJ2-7	ASSQEGEGYEQY
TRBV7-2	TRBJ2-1	ASSPPSYNEQF
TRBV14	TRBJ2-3	ASSHITGARTDTQY
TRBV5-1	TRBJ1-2	ASSLGAEGYT
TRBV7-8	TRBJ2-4	ASSLDGWFPATKNIQY
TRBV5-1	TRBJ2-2	ASSLYTSGGTNTGELF
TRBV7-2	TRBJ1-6	ASSLGSGAGADSPLH
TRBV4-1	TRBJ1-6	ASSSGPDSPLH
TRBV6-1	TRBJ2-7	ASSDLDGTYEQY
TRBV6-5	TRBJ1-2	ASSLGQRYGYT
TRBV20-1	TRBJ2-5	SARVRPTQY
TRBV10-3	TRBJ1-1	AISVREGNTEAF
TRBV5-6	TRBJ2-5	ASSLGTVLQETQY
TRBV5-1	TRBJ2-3	ASSSPSGGTNTQY
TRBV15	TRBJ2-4	ATSRWDRGDIQY
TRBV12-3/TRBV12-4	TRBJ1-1	ASSLGGADLAF
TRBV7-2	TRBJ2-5	ASSIGVQETQY
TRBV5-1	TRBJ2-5	ASSRNLGQQETQY
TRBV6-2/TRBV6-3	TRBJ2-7	ASSYSSRDEQY
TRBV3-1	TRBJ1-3	ASSQDPSVGNTIY
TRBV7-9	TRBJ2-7	ASSFTVLAYEQY
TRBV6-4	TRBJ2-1	ASSESSGVYNEQF
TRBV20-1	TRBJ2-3	SGGGDTDTQY
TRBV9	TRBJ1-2	ASSGGPGAPSNYGYT
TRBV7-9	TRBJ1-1	ASSRPEVPRYTEAF
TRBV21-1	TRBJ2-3	ASSKVRELSTDTQY
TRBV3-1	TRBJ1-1	ASSQNLGPYGTGAF
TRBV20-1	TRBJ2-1	SARRTTSYNEQF
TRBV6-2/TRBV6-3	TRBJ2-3	ASNFNSGTSSPDTQY
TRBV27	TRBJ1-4	ASTLGWGEKLF
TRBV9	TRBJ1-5	ASSVDGLSYQPQH
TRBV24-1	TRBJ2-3	ATGGPDTQY
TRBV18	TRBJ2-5	ASSPPTSEETQY
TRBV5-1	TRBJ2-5	ASSVGPVQYQETQY
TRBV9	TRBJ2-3	ASSPGGGSADTQY
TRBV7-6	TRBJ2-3	ASSSGLAGASTDTQY
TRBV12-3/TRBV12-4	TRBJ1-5	ASSWVGTGEGPQH
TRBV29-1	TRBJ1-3	SARTGISSGNTIY
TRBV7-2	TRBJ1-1	ASSGGGSDTEAF
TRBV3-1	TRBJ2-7	ASSQLEYEQY
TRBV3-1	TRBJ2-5	ASSQDQKETQY
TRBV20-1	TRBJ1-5	SARMGRRGNQPQH